This T cell receptor (beta chain) was observed in a study of response to subunit inactivated influenza vaccine. Findings and limits, study-wide: It was the authors' suggestion that each seasonal influenza vaccination recruits few new T cells.

In TCRdb, the RT-PCR reads were re-called with MiXCR into one record per CDR3 protein. This table holds about 190,000 distinct CDR3 sequences, roughly 14% found once. In germline, CDR1 is SQVTM, CDR2 ANQGSEA. The V gene end was trimmed by 3 bases and the J gene end by 2 bases; junction bases not matched to a gene: 6. The CDR3 runs 14 residues. A word on this clonotype: Its target is not known.

The V gene is TRBV29-1, the J gene TRBJ2-5; TRBD1 matches 7 bases. The clonotype originates from a man aged 45-65 years who received an inactivated influenza vaccine. The sequencing used CD8+ T cells sorted from PBMCs, collected roughly 5 days after vaccination. CDR3 protein: CSVDSTGQQETQYF. As DNA, the CDR3 is TGCAGCGTTGATTCGACAGGGCAGCAAGAGACCCAGTACTTC.